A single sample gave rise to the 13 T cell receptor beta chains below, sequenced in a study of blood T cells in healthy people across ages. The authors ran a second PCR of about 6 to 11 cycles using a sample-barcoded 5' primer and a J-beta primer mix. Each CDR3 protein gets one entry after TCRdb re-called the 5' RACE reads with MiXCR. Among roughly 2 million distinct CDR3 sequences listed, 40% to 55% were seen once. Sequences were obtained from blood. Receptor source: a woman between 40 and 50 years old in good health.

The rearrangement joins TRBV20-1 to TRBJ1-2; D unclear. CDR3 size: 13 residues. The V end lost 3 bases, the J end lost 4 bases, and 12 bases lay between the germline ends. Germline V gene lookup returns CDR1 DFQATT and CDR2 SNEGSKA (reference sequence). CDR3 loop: CSASMGGSYGYTF. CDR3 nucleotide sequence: TGCAGTGCTAGTATGGGTGGAAGCTATGGCTACACCTTC.

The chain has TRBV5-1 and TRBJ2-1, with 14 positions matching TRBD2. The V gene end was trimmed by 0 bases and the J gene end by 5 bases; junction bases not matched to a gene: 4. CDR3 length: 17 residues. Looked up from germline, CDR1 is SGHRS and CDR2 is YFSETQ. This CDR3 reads CASSLDGGLAGDNEQFF. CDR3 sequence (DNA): TGCGCCAGCAGCTTGGATGGGGGACTAGCGGGGGACAATGAGCAGTTCTTC.

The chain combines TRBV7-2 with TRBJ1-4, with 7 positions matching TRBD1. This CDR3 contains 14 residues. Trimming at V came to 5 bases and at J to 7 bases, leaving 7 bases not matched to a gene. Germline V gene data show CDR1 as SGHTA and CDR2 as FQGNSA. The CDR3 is CASSPDRVGEKLFF. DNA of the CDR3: TGTGCCAGCAGCCCAGACAGGGTCGGTGAAAAACTGTTTTTT. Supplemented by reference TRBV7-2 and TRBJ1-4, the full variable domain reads GAGVSQSPSNKVTEKGKDVELRCDPISGHTALYWYRQSLGQGLEFLIYFQGNSAPDKSGLPSDRFSAERTGGSVSTLTIQRTQQEDSAVYLCASSPDRVGEKLFFGSGTQLSVL.

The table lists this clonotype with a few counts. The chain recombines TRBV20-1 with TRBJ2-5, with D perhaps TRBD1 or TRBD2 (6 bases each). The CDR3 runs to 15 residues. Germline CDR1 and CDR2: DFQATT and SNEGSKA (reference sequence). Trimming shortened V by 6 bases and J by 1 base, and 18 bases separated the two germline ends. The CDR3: CSAPRTVGLQETQYF. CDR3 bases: TGCAGTGCCCCTAGGACAGTGGGACTCCAAGAGACCCAGTACTTC.

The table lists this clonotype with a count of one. For the CDR3, the DNA is TGCAGTGCTAGGGCACCGGGACAGACGAACACTGAAGCTTTCTTT. Translated: CSARAPGQTNTEAFF. V usage is TRBV20-1 and J usage is TRBJ1-1; 7 bases align to TRBD1. CDR3 length: 15 amino acids. V was pared by 3 bases and J by 1 base, with 8 bases of the junction left unmatched. In germline, CDR1 is DFQATT, CDR2 SNEGSKA (reference sequence).

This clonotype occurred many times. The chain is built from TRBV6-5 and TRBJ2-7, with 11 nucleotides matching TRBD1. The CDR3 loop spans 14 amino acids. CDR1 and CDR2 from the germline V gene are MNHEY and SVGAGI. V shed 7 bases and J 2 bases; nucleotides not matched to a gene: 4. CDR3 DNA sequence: TGTGCCAGCACTGGGACAGGGGGAGCCTACGAGCAGTACTTC. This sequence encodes CASTGTGGAYEQYF.

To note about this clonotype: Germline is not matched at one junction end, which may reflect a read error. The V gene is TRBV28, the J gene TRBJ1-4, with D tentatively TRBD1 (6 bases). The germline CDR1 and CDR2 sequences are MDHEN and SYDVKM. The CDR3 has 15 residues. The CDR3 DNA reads TGTGCCAGCAGTTCACAGGGAGCTACTAATGAAAGACTGTTTTTT. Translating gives CASSSQGATNERLFF.

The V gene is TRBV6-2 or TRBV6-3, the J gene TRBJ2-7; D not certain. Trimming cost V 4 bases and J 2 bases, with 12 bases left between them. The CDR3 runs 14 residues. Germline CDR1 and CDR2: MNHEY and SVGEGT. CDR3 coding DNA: TGTGCCAGCAGTTGGGCCGCCCAAACCTACGAGCAGTACTTC. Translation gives CASSWAAQTYEQYF.

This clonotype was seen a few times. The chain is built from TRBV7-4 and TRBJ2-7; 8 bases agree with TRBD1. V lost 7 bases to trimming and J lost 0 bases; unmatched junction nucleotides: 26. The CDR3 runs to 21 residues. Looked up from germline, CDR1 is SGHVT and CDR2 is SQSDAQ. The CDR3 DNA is TGTGCCAGCACCACCCCGGGCGGGGACAGGAGCCAACCTCGGAGCTCCTACGAGCAGTACTTC. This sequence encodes CASTTPGGDRSQPRSSYEQYF. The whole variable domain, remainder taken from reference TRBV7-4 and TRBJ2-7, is GAGVSQSPRYKVAKRGRDVALRCDSISGHVTLYWYRQTLGQGSEVLTYSQSDAQRDKSGRPSGRFSAERPERSVSTLKIQRTEQGDSAVYLCASTTPGGDRSQPRSSYEQYFGPGTRLTVT.

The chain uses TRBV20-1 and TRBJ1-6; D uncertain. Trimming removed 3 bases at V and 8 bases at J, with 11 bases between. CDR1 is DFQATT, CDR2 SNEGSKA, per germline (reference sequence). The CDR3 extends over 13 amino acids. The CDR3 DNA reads TGCAGTGCTAGCGGAGGGATCGATTCACCCCTCCACTTT. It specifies CSASGGIDSPLHF.

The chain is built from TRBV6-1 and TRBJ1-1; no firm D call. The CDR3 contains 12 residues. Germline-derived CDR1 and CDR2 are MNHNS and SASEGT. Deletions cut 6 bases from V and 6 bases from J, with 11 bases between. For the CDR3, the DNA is TGTGCCAGCAGCCCTCGTAAGCCTGAAGCTTTCTTT. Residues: CASSPRKPEAFF.

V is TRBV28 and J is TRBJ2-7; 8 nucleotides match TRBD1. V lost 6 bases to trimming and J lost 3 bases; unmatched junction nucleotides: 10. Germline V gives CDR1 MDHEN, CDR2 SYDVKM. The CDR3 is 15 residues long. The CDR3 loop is CASSTGGGLDYEQYF. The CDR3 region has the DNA TGTGCCAGCAGCACAGGGGGAGGTTTGGACTACGAGCAGTACTTC. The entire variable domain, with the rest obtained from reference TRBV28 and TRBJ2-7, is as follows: DVKVTQSSRYLVKRTGEKVFLECVQDMDHENMFWYRQDPGLGLRLIYFSYDVKMKEKGDIPEGYSVSREKKERFSLILESASTNQTSMYLCASSTGGGLDYEQYFGPGTRLTVT.

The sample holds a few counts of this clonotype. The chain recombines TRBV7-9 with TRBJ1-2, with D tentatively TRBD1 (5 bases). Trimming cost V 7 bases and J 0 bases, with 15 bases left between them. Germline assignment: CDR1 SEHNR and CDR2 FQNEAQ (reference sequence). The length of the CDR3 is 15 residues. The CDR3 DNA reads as TGTGCCAGCACCCCCTTGGGGGGACCTAACTATGGCTACACCTTC. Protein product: CASTPLGGPNYGYTF.